This paragraph reports one TCR beta chain. Source study methods: Reference gene primers were amplified, and this amplification served to estimate nucleated cell counts. Measured with immunoSEQ multiplex PCR; TCRdb has only the in-frame clones, and not every one. V, J and clone size are those of that table, while D and trimming were read from the DNA. Among approximately 150,000 clones, about nine tenths were seen once, and the ten largest hold 1.5% to 2%. V was pared by 5 bases and J by 6 bases, with 12 bases between. CDR3 size: 13 residues. The germline V gene encodes CDR1 SGHTA and CDR2 FQGTGA. The sample comes from a study of blood T cell repertoires in COVID-19. Study background: There were acute and convalescent COVID-19 samples, and they came from the United States, Italy and Spain. Sources were T cells, B-cell-depleted T cells, or PBMCs; the material itself was cDNA or gDNA.

V is TRBV7-3 and J is TRBJ2-3; no firm D call. The specimen sequenced was peripheral blood. The sequence derives from a woman aged 50 to 60 with acute or convalescent COVID-19. The CDR3 reads CASSRQTQDTQYF. CDR3 coding DNA: TGTGCCAGCAGCCGGCAGACACAGGATACGCAGTATTTT.